Included here is one T cell receptor beta chain sequence, with context. Its target is unknown. These data originate in a study of vaccination effects on CD4 cells after COVID-19. Study-wide findings and caveats: Healthy vaccinees' vaccine-induced clones included only 1 of 255 that recognized common cold coronaviruses.

Repertoires were generated with immunoSEQ multiplex PCR, while TCRdb's copy carries only in-frame clones and drops some. The sample gives 50,000 or so clones, around 86% of which show up once; more than 2% is in the top ten. After expansion with viral peptide pools in the ViraFEST assay, antigen-specific CD4+ T cells were sequenced. CD4+ T cell isolation took place after 10 days of culture. With approximately 9.2 ug/ml peptides and about 10 IU/ml IL-2, over 1.5 million PBMC per well were cultured. CDR3 length equals 17 residues. Trimming removed 4 bases from V and 6 bases from J, with 19 bases in between. Germline V gene lookup returns CDR1 MGHRA and CDR2 YSYEKL.

This TCR came from a human donor who received a COVID-19 vaccine. This sample comprised CD4+ T cells from PBMCs cultured with HCoV-229E spike peptides, obtained before COVID-19 vaccination. V is TRBV4-1 and J is TRBJ1-6, with D possibly being TRBD1 (5 bases). CDR3 nucleotides: TGCGCCAGCAGCCGAACTCAGGCAGACAGAGGTAATTCACCCCTCCACTTT. This gives the protein CASSRTQADRGNSPLHF.